This T cell receptor (beta chain) originates from a study of T cells after yellow fever vaccination. Study background: Libraries from low-cell-number fractions were prepared with the SMART-Seq v4 Ultra Low Input RNA kit.

General study points: It was a weaker secondary response, yet one that peaked faster, at day 5 versus 15.

This clonotype was observed at least ten times. Its cognate antigen is unknown. The CDR3 covers 16 residues. The V gene end was trimmed by 6 bases and the J gene end by 2 bases; junction bases not matched to a gene: 6. CDR1 SGHTA and CDR2 FQGNSA come from the germline V gene. Making TCR cDNA involved 5'RACE template switching, which added UMIs and a universal primer site. Each CDR3 protein is one row after TCRdb ran MiXCR on the 5' RACE reads. This table has a few hundred thousand distinct CDR3 sequences, approximately 13% appearing once. The source is a man aged 18 to 29 who received the YFV17D yellow fever vaccine. The chain recombines TRBV7-2 with TRBJ2-3; 12 bases align to TRBD2. The starting material was CD4+ T cells sorted from PBMCs, obtained 15 days after the yellow fever booster vaccination. CDR3 DNA sequence: TGTGCCAGCAGTCTACTAGCGGGGGGTCTCACAGATACGCAGTATTTT. It is translated as CASSLLAGGLTDTQYF.